This T cell receptor (beta chain) originates from a study of PD-L1 blockade in urothelial cancer. Study as a whole: The authors examined blood 3 weeks (second dose) and 6 weeks after treatment start. Each blood sample yielded a median of around 130,000 T cells.

Method: immunoSEQ multiplex PCR; TCRdb's copy keeps in-frame clones and lacks some. The data hold around 38,000 clones, with over 70% observed a single time. Germline V gene lookup returns CDR1 GTSNPN and CDR2 SVGIG (reference sequence). V was shortened by 0 bases and J by 2 bases, with 8 bases between the two germline ends. CDR3 length: 14 residues. This clone was observed a few times. Specified time point: pretreatment peripheral blood. There were between 1 and 8 samples from each patient, taken pretreatment and on-treatment. V usage is TRBV30 and J usage is TRBJ1-5, with D perhaps TRBD1 (5 bases). Sequencing used PBMCs, obtained around atezolizumab (anti-PD-L1) treatment. The origin of this receptor is a man in his 60s with urothelial cancer. The CDR3 here is CAWSVEQGNQPQHF. The CDR3, as DNA: TGTGCCTGGAGTGTAGAACAGGGCAATCAGCCCCAGCATTTT.